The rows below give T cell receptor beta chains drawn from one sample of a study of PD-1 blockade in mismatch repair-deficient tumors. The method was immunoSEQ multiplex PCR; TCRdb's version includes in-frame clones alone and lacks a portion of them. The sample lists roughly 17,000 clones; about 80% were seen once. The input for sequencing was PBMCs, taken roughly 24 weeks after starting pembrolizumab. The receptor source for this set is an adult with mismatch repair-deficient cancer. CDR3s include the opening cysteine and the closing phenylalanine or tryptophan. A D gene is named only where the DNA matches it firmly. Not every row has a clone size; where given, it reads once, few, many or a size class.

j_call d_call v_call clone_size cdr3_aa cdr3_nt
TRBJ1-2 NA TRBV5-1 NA CASSLGYTRNYGYTF TGCGCCAGCAGCTTGGGCTACACGCGGAATTATGGCTACACCTTC
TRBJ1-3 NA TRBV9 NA CASSVAPGNTIYF TGTGCCAGCAGCGTAGCCCCAGGAAACACCATATATTTT
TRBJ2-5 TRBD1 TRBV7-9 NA CASSVTTGGQETQYF TGTGCCAGCAGCGTTACAACAGGGGGCCAAGAGACCCAGTACTTC
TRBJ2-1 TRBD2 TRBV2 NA CASSVAGGPYNEQFF TGTGCCAGCAGCGTAGCGGGAGGGCCCTACAATGAGCAGTTCTTC
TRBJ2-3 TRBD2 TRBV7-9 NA CAISRREVADTQYF TGTGCCATTTCGCGGCGGGAGGTAGCCGATACGCAGTATTTT
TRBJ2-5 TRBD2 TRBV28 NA CASRDSGRASVAETQYF TGTGCCAGCAGAGATAGCGGGAGGGCCTCTGTAGCAGAGACCCAGTACTTC
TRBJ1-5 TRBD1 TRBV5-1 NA CASSPGTGEQPQHF TGCGCCAGCAGCCCCGGGACAGGGGAGCAGCCCCAGCATTTT
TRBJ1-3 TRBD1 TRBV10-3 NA CAISEGGSVSGNTIYF TGTGCCATCAGTGAAGGGGGCTCTGTTTCTGGAAACACCATATATTTT
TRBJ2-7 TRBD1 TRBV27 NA CASSRRPPTGAYEQYF TGTGCCAGCAGCCGACGTCCACCGACAGGGGCCTACGAGCAGTACTTC
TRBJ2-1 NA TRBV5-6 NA CASRRALAGAISYNEQFF TGTGCCAGCAGGAGAGCGCTAGCCGGAGCTATCTCCTACAATGAGCAGTTCTTC
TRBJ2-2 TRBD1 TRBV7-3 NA CASSLGTVTGELFF TGTGCCAGCAGCCTGGGGACAGTCACCGGGGAGCTGTTTTTT
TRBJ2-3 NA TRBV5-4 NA CASSPRLDISTDTQYF TGTGCCAGCAGCCCCCGACTAGATATTAGCACAGATACGCAGTATTTT
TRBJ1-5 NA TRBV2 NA CASGLREPQHF TGTGCCAGCGGACTCCGCGAGCCCCAGCATTTT
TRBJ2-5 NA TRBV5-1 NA CASSSQGGETQYF TGCGCCAGCAGCTCACAGGGGGGGGAGACCCAGTACTTC
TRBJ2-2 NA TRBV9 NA CASSVTTNTGELFF TGTGCCAGCAGCGTAACAACGAACACCGGGGAGCTGTTTTTT
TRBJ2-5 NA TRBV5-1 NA CASREPEETQYF TGCGCCAGCCGGGAACCAGAGGAGACCCAGTACTTC
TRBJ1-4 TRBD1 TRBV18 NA CASSRTGEKLFF TGTGCCAGCTCACGGACAGGGGAAAAACTGTTTTTT
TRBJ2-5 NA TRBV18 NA CASTAGRQETQYF TGTGCCAGCACTGCAGGGCGACAAGAGACCCAGTACTTC
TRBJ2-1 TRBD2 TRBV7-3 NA CASSLRPPRASGSISYNEQFF TGTGCCAGCAGCTTACGTCCTCCTAGGGCTAGCGGGAGTATCTCCTACAATGAGCAGTTCTTC
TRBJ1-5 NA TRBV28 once CASSLTGFNQPQHF TGTGCCAGCAGTCTGACAGGATTTAATCAGCCCCAGCATTTT
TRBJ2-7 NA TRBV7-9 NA CASSSREPNEQYF TGTGCCAGCAGCTCCCGGGAGCCCAACGAGCAGTACTTC
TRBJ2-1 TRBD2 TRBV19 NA CASGAGGSYNEQFF TGTGCCTCCGGGGCGGGAGGTTCCTACAATGAGCAGTTCTTC
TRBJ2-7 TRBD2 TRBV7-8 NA CASSRLATSSSYEQYF TGTGCCAGCAGCCGACTAGCGACGTCTTCTTCCTACGAGCAGTACTTC
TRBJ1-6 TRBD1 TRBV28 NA CASSLDGTGVSFSLHF TGTGCCAGCAGTTTAGACGGGACAGGAGTTAGTTTTTCCCTCCACTTT
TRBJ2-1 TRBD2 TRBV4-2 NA CASSQVLGLAGGPVYNEQFF TGTGCCAGCAGCCAAGTACTGGGACTAGCGGGAGGGCCGGTCTACAATGAGCAGTTCTTC
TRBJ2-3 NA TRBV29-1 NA CSVAQRGTDTQYF TGCAGCGTTGCCCAGCGGGGCACAGATACGCAGTATTTT
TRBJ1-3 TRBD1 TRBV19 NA CASTPGQGGNTIYF TGTGCCAGTACCCCCGGACAGGGAGGAAACACCATATATTTT
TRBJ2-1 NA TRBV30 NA CAWTWGEGYNEQFF TGTGCCTGGACCTGGGGGGAAGGCTACAATGAGCAGTTCTTC
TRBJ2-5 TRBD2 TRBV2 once CASSEGGETQYF TGTGCCAGCAGTGAGGGGGGGGAGACCCAGTACTTC
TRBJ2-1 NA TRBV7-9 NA CASSPTGILSYNEQFF TGTGCCAGCAGCCCAACGGGAATCCTCTCCTACAATGAGCAGTTCTTC
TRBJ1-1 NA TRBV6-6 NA CASSSQVNTEAFF TGTGCCAGCAGTTCACAGGTAAACACTGAAGCTTTCTTT
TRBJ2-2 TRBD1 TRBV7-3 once CASSKLTGGAGGELFF TGTGCCAGCAGCAAACTAACAGGGGGCGCGGGCGGGGAGCTGTTTTTT
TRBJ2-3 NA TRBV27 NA CASSLTRAADTQYF TGTGCCAGCAGTTTAACCAGGGCTGCAGATACGCAGTATTTT
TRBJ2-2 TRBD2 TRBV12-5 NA CASGLATGLAGAIGELFF TGTGCTAGTGGTTTGGCAACGGGACTAGCGGGAGCAATCGGGGAGCTGTTTTTT
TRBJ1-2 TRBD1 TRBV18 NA CASSPGQGEYYGYTF TGTGCCAGCTCACCGGGACAGGGGGAGTACTATGGCTACACCTTC
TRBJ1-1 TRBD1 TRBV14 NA CASSQDWGQTNTEAFF TGTGCCAGCAGCCAAGATTGGGGACAGACTAACACTGAAGCTTTCTTT
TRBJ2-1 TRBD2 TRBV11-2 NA CASSLRASGVSYNEQFF TGTGCCAGCAGCTTACGGGCTAGCGGAGTGTCCTACAATGAGCAGTTCTTC
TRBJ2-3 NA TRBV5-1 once CASGRQGTDTQYF TGCGCCAGCGGGAGGCAGGGCACAGATACGCAGTATTTT
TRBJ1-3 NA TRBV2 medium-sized CASSGGVNSGNTIYF TGTGCCAGCAGTGGAGGAGTGAATTCTGGAAACACCATATATTTT
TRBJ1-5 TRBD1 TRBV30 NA CAYRTGSYSNQPQHF TGTGCCTATCGGACAGGGTCTTATAGCAATCAGCCCCAGCATTTT
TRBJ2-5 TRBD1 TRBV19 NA CASSIGQGAPQETQYF TGTGCCAGTAGTATAGGACAGGGGGCTCCCCAAGAGACCCAGTACTTC
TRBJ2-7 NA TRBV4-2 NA CASSPSGDPYEQYF TGTGCCAGCAGCCCAAGCGGTGATCCCTACGAGCAGTACTTC
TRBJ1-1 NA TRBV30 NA CAWSRVMNTEAFF TGTGCCTGGAGCAGGGTGATGAACACTGAAGCTTTCTTT
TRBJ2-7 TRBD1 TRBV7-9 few CASSPQGGEQYF TGTGCCAGCAGCCCACAGGGGGGAGAGCAGTACTTC
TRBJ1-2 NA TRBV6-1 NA CASSEEVTREPYGYTF TGTGCCAGCAGTGAAGAAGTAACGAGGGAACCCTATGGCTACACCTTC
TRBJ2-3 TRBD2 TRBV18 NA CASSPASGSPTDTQYF TGTGCCAGCTCACCCGCTAGCGGGAGCCCCACAGATACGCAGTATTTT
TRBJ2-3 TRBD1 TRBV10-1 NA CASSDWTGSTDTQYF TGCGCCAGCAGTGACTGGACAGGGAGCACAGATACGCAGTATTTT
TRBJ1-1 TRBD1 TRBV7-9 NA CASSYVPGDRTEAFF TGTGCCAGCAGCTACGTTCCCGGGGACAGGACCGAAGCTTTCTTT
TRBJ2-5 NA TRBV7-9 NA CASSLDNQETQYF TGTGCCAGCAGCTTAGACAACCAAGAGACCCAGTACTTC
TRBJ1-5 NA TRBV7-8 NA CASSSEGGLGNQPQHF TGTGCCAGCAGCTCAGAGGGCGGACTGGGGAATCAGCCCCAGCATTTT
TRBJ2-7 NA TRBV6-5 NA CASSYIGQTGEQYF TGTGCCAGCAGTTATATCGGACAGACGGGCGAGCAGTACTTC
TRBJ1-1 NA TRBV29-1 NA CSVSPDGGAEAFF TGCAGCGTAAGCCCGGACGGAGGAGCTGAAGCTTTCTTT
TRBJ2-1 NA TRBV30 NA CAWMWRDYNEQFF TGTGCCTGGATGTGGCGGGACTACAATGAGCAGTTCTTC
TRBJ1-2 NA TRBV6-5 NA CASSYSGGVVYGYTF TGTGCCAGCAGTTACTCTGGAGGGGTGGTCTATGGCTACACCTTC
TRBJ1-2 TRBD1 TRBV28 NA CASSPDRNYGYTF TGTGCCAGCAGCCCGGACAGGAACTATGGCTACACCTTC